The rows below give T cell receptor beta chains drawn from one sample of a study of blood T cell repertoires in COVID-19. Some clones are missing from TCRdb's copy, which holds only in-frame ones; the method was immunoSEQ multiplex PCR. The sample gives more than 250,000 clones, about 90% of which show up once; less than 2% is in the top ten. The sample consisted of PBMCs or T cells enriched from blood (not recorded which). These receptors all stem from a woman under 30 with acute COVID-19. CDR3s include the opening cysteine and the closing phenylalanine or tryptophan. Fields, in order: clone size, V gene, J gene, D gene, CDR3 protein, CDR3 DNA. A D gene is named only where the DNA matches it firmly. Size is omitted from some rows. Given values are once, few, many or a class for expanded clones.

NA	TRBV7-2	TRBJ1-6	NA	CASSLGVTRSPLHF	TGTGCCAGCAGCTTAGGGGTTACTAGGTCACCCCTCCACTTT
medium-sized	TRBV6-2/TRBV6-3	TRBJ2-1	NA	CASSRTGTVNEQFF	TGTGCCAGCAGCAGAACAGGGACGGTAAATGAGCAGTTCTTC
NA	TRBV7-9	TRBJ1-2	TRBD1	CASSLAGQGENGYTF	TGTGCCAGCAGCTTAGCAGGACAGGGTGAAAATGGCTACACCTTC
few	TRBV6-6	TRBJ1-5	NA	CASSGRQNSNQPQHF	TGTGCCAGCAGCGGCCGACAGAATAGCAATCAGCCCCAGCATTTT
NA	TRBV10-2	TRBJ2-7	NA	CASSGPLYEQYF	TGCGCCAGCAGTGGGCCCCTCTACGAGCAGTACTTC
NA	TRBV5-1	TRBJ1-1	NA	CASYGQNEAFF	TGCGCCAGCTACGGACAGAATGAAGCTTTCTTT
NA	TRBV7-3	TRBJ2-1	NA	CASSLTTGFNEQFF	TGTGCCAGCAGCTTGACCACCGGGTTCAATGAGCAGTTCTTC
once	TRBV5-1	TRBJ2-6	NA	CASQGPSGANVLTF	TGCGCCAGCCAGGGTCCCTCTGGGGCCAACGTCCTGACTTTC
NA	TRBV5-8	TRBJ2-5	NA	CASSRQVQETQYF	TGTGCCAGCAGCCGACAGGTCCAAGAGACCCAGTACTTC
NA	TRBV28	TRBJ1-2	NA	CASSLHEPTGMSYGYTF	TGTGCCAGCAGTTTACACGAACCCACAGGGATGTCCTATGGCTACACCTTC
NA	TRBV3-1/TRBV3-2	TRBJ2-1	TRBD2	CASSPAGGGYNEQFF	TGTGCCAGCAGCCCGGCGGGGGGGGGCTACAATGAGCAGTTCTTC
NA	TRBV25-1	TRBJ1-3	TRBD1	CASSRGQAGNTIYF	TGTGCCAGCAGTCGGGGACAGGCTGGAAACACCATATATTTT
NA	TRBV7-9	TRBJ1-6	TRBD1	CASSADRDNSPLHF	TGTGCCAGCAGCGCCGACAGGGATAATTCACCCCTCCACTTT
NA	TRBV5-1	TRBJ2-5	TRBD2	CASSYQSGTSSRETQYF	TGCGCCAGCAGCTATCAATCCGGGACTAGCTCTCGGGAGACCCAGTACTTC
NA	TRBV12-3/TRBV12-4	TRBJ2-2	NA	CASSLSRAGELFF	TGTGCCAGCAGTTTATCCCGAGCCGGGGAGCTGTTTTTT
NA	TRBV19	TRBJ2-7	NA	CASSIPGVYEQYF	TGTGCCAGTAGTATTCCCGGAGTCTACGAGCAGTACTTC
NA	TRBV21-1	TRBJ1-6	NA	CASSKEGGSSYNSPLHF	TGTGCCAGCAGCAAAGAGGGAGGGAGCTCCTATAATTCACCCCTCCACTTT
NA	TRBV5-8	TRBJ2-2	NA	CASTRPNTGELFF	TGTGCCAGCACCCGTCCGAACACCGGGGAGCTGTTTTTT
NA	TRBV2	TRBJ1-5	NA	CASSQGQVAGPQHF	TGTGCCAGCTCCCAGGGGCAGGTTGCTGGGCCCCAGCATTTT
NA	TRBV11-2	TRBJ2-7	NA	CASSSDRYSYEQYF	TGTGCCAGCAGCTCCGACAGATACTCCTACGAGCAGTACTTC
NA	TRBV6-5	TRBJ1-2	TRBD1	CASSWDRGRDGYTF	TGTGCCAGCAGTTGGGACAGGGGGCGCGATGGCTACACCTTC
NA	TRBV7-3	TRBJ2-7	TRBD2	CASSLTGGSSSEQYF	TGTGCCAGCAGCTTAACGGGCGGGAGCTCTTCCGAGCAGTACTTC
NA	TRBV6-5	TRBJ1-4	NA	CASSSGGREKLFF	TGTGCCAGCAGTTCGGGGGGACGGGAAAAACTGTTTTTT
NA	TRBV14	TRBJ2-2	NA	CASSQEPGHSNTGELFF	TGTGCCAGCAGCCAAGAACCGGGACATTCGAACACCGGGGAGCTGTTTTTT
NA	TRBV19	TRBJ2-2	NA	CASRPLAGNTGELFF	TGTGCCAGTAGACCTCTCGCGGGTAACACCGGGGAGCTGTTTTTT
once	TRBV28	TRBJ2-1	TRBD1	CASSAAGTEIRNEQFF	TGTGCCAGCAGTGCGGCCGGGACAGAGATTCGCAATGAGCAGTTCTTC
NA	TRBV30	TRBJ2-7	TRBD1	CAWSAGTGVYEQYF	TGTGCCTGGAGTGCCGGGACAGGGGTTTACGAGCAGTACTTC
NA	TRBV18	TRBJ2-7	TRBD1	CASSPGTGSGEQYF	TGTGCCAGCTCACCCGGGACAGGGTCGGGCGAGCAGTACTTC
NA	TRBV6-6	TRBJ1-2	NA	CASSPFGSNYGYTF	TGTGCCAGCAGTCCCTTCGGGTCTAACTATGGCTACACCTTC
NA	TRBV7-9	TRBJ2-5	TRBD2	CASRGLTGTSGKVQETQYF	TGTGCCAGCAGGGGATTAACTGGGACTAGCGGGAAAGTTCAAGAGACCCAGTACTTC
NA	TRBV28	TRBJ1-4	NA	CASRPRATRSPGFFNEKLFF	TGTGCCAGCAGACCGAGGGCTACCAGATCCCCTGGGTTTTTTAATGAAAAACTGTTTTTT
NA	TRBV15	TRBJ2-7	TRBD1	CATSGPGQGSYEQYF	TGTGCCACCAGCGGGCCAGGACAGGGGTCCTACGAGCAGTACTTC
NA	TRBV30	TRBJ2-2	NA	CAWKSGGELFF	TGTGCCTGGAAGTCCGGCGGGGAGCTGTTTTTT
few	TRBV13	TRBJ2-1	TRBD2	CASSFSGTSGSHEQFF	TGTGCCAGCAGTTTCTCCGGGACTAGCGGGAGTCATGAGCAGTTCTTC
once	TRBV29-1	TRBJ1-1	TRBD1	CSVEDPGQGFAFF	TGCAGCGTTGAAGATCCGGGACAGGGTTTCGCTTTCTTT
NA	TRBV11-3	TRBJ2-2	TRBD1	CASSPRTGSTGELFF	TGTGCCAGCAGCCCCCGGACAGGGTCCACCGGGGAGCTGTTTTTT
NA	TRBV30	TRBJ1-6	TRBD1	CAWRHPGTDLNSPLHF	TGTGCCTGGAGACACCCCGGGACAGACTTAAATTCACCCCTCCACTTT
NA	TRBV12-3/TRBV12-4	TRBJ1-2	NA	CASKRGMNYGYTF	TGTGCCAGCAAGAGGGGGATGAACTATGGCTACACCTTC
NA	TRBV4-1	TRBJ2-7	TRBD1	CASSEHTGQGTEQYF	TGCGCCAGCAGCGAACATACGGGACAGGGGACCGAGCAGTACTTC
NA	TRBV5-1	TRBJ2-7	NA	CASSLGHGLYEQYF	TGCGCCAGCAGCTTGGGACACGGCCTCTACGAGCAGTACTTC
NA	TRBV4-1	TRBJ2-1	NA	CASSQVAGKVYNEQFF	TGCGCCAGCAGCCAAGTAGCAGGGAAAGTGTACAATGAGCAGTTCTTC
NA	TRBV6-2/TRBV6-3	TRBJ1-5	NA	CASSPPGGVGNQPQHF	TGTGCCAGCAGTCCCCCCGGCGGGGTGGGCAATCAGCCCCAGCATTTT
NA	TRBV7-6	TRBJ2-3	TRBD2	CASSLFPRGLAGVSDTQYF	TGTGCCAGCAGCTTATTTCCCCGGGGACTAGCGGGAGTTTCGGATACGCAGTATTTT
NA	TRBV7-9	TRBJ1-2	TRBD1	CASSLGQGASAGYTF	TGTGCCAGCAGCTTAGGTCAGGGGGCGTCGGCTGGCTACACCTTC
once	TRBV27	TRBJ1-1	NA	CASSLPPPRDTEAFF	TGTGCCAGCAGTTTACCCCCTCCGAGGGACACTGAAGCTTTCTTT
NA	TRBV6-5	TRBJ1-5	TRBD1	CASSNDREAGQPQHF	TGTGCCAGCAGTAACGACAGGGAAGCGGGTCAGCCCCAGCATTTT
NA	TRBV24-1	TRBJ2-2	NA	CATSVSNTGELFF	TGTGCCACCAGTGTGAGTAACACCGGGGAGCTGTTTTTT
NA	TRBV4-2	TRBJ1-1	NA	CASSQAVDGREAFF	TGTGCCAGCAGCCAAGCGGTTGACGGCAGGGAAGCTTTCTTT
NA	TRBV7-8	TRBJ1-4	TRBD1	CASSLVTGGEKLFF	TGTGCCAGCAGCTTAGTGACAGGGGGTGAAAAACTGTTTTTT
NA	TRBV10-1	TRBJ1-1	NA	CASRGTMNTEAFF	TGCGCCAGCCGAGGAACCATGAACACTGAAGCTTTCTTT
NA	TRBV7-9	TRBJ1-3	NA	CASSLGGSGSGNTIYF	TGTGCCAGCAGCTTAGGAGGGTCAGGCTCTGGAAACACCATATATTTT
NA	TRBV6-1	TRBJ1-5	NA	CASSEALRTQPQHF	TGTGCCAGCAGTGAAGCGCTTCGGACACAGCCCCAGCATTTT
NA	TRBV9	TRBJ2-3	NA	CASSVDSAVSPQDTQYF	TGTGCCAGCAGCGTAGACTCCGCGGTATCTCCTCAAGATACGCAGTATTTT
NA	TRBV5-4	TRBJ2-6	NA	CASSLVSSGANVLTF	TGTGCCAGCAGCTTGGTCAGCTCTGGGGCCAACGTCCTGACTTTC
NA	TRBV7-2	TRBJ1-5	NA	CASSPNPFKGVPGQPQHF	TGTGCCAGCAGCCCGAACCCATTCAAAGGGGTCCCAGGGCAGCCCCAGCATTTT